A single TCR beta chain is shown here with its context. The sample originates from a study of blood T cell repertoires in COVID-19. The data were produced by immunoSEQ multiplex PCR, yet TCRdb's version contains in-frame clones alone and is incomplete. The table lists 200,000 to 250,000 clones, about 88% of them singletons. Germline V gene sequence: CDR1 SNHLY, CDR2 FYNNEI. The ends were cut back, 5 bases at V and 6 bases at J, with 16 bases in the middle. The CDR3 contains 14 residues. Specimen: peripheral blood. The TCR comes from a woman aged 45-59 years with COVID-19, enrolled during active disease. The chain uses TRBV2 and TRBJ2-5; a weak D match, TRBD2 (7 bases). CDR3 region: CASSPSGGLKTQYF. Here the CDR3 DNA reads TGTGCCAGCAGTCCTTCCGGGGGGCTAAAGACCCAGTACTTC.